This T cell receptor (beta chain) was found in a study of CD8 T cells in Susac syndrome. The V gene's germline CDR1 is MNHNS and CDR2 SASEGT. V was pared by 2 bases and J by 5 bases, with 15 bases between. The CDR3 contains 16 residues. Sequencing of TCR beta was performed on blood CD8+ and CD4+ T cells. Reverse transcription of roughly 0.45 to 1 ug RNA used random hexamers. It was immunoSEQ multiplex PCR that amplified TCR beta CDR3 across 54 Vbeta and 13 Jbeta. TCRdb re-analysed the immunoSEQ multiplex PCR reads in MiXCR, keeping a single row per CDR3 protein. The sample contains about 440,000 distinct CDR3 sequences, 75% to 90% of which appear only once.

The specimen sequenced was CD8+ T cells from PBMCs. This sequence originates from a human donor with multiple sclerosis. The gene calls are TRBV6-1 and TRBJ2-2; no reliable D call. DNA of the CDR3: TGTGCCAGCAGTGAATGGGTTATTCTCGGGACCGGGGAGCTGTTTTTT. This encodes CASSEWVILGTGELFF.